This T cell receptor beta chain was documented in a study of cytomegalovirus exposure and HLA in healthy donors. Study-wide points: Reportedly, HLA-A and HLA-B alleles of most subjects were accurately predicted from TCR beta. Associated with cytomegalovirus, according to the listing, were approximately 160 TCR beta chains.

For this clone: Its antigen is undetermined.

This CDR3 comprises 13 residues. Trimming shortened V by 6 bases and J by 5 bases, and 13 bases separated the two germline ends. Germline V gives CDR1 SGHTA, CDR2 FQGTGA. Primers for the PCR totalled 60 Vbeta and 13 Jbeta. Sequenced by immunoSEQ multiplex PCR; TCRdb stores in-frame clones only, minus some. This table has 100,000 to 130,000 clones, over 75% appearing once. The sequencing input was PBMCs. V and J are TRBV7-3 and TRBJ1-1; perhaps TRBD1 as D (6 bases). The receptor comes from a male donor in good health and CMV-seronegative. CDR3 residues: CASRLGAHTEAFF. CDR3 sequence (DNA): TGTGCCAGCAGATTGGGGGCGCATACTGAAGCTTTCTTT. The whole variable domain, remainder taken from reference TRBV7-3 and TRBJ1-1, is GAGVSQTPSNKVTEKGKYVELRCDPISGHTALYWYRQSLGQGPEFLIYFQGTGAADDSGLPNDRFFAVRPEGSVSTLKIQRTERGDSAVYLCASRLGAHTEAFFGQGTRLTVV.